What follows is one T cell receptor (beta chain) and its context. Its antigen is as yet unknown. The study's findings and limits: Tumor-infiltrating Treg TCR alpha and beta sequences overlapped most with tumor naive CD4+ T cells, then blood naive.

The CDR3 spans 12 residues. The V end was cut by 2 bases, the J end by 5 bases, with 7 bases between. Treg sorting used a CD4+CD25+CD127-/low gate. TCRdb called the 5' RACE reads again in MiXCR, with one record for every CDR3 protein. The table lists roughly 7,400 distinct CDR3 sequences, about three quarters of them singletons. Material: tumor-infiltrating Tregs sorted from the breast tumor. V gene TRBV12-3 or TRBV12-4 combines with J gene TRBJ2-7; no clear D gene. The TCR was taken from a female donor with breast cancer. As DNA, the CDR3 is TGTGCCAGCAGTTTACATCCGAACGAGCAGTACTTC. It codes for CASSLHPNEQYF.